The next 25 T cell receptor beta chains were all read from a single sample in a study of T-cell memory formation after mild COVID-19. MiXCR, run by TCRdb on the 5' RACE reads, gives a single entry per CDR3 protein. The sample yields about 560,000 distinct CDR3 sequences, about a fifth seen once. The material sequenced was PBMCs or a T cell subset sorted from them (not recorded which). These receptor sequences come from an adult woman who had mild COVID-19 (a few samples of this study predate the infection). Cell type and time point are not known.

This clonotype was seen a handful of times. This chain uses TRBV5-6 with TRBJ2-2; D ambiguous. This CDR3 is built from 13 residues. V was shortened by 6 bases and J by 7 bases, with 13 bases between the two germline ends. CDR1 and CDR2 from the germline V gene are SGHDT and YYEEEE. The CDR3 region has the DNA TGTGCCAGCACCCGCCAGGCCGTCGGGGAGCTGTTTTTT. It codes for CASTRQAVGELFF.

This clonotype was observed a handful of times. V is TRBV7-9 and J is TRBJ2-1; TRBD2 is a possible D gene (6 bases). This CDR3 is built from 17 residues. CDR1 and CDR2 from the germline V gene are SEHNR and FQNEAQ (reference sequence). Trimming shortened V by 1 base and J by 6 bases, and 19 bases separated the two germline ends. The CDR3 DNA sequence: TGTGCCAGCAGCTTAGGATCCTTGCGGGACCCCGGCAATGAGCAGTTCTTC. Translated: CASSLGSLRDPGNEQFF.

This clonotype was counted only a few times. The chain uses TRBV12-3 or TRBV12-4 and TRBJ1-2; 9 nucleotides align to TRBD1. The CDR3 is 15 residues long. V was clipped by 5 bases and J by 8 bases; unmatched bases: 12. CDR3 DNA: TGTGCCAGCAGTCCCCTCCCCGGGACAGGGTTAGGCTACACCTTC. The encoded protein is CASSPLPGTGLGYTF.

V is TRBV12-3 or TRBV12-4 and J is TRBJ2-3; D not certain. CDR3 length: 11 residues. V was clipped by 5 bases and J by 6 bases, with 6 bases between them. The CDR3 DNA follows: TGTGCCAGCAGTAGGATTGATACGCAGTATTTT. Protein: CASSRIDTQYF.

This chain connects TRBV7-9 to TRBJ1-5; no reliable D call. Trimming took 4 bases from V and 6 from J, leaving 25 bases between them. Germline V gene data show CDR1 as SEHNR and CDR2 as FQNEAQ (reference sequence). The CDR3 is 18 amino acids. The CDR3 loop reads CASSSSLGRSHLGQPQHF. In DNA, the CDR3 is TGTGCCAGCAGCTCCTCTCTGGGCCGGAGTCACTTAGGTCAGCCCCAGCATTTT.

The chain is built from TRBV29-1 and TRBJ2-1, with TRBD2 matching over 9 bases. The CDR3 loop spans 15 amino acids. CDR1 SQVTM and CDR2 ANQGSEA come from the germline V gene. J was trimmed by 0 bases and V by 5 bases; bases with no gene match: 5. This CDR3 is CSVCERGVSYNEQFF. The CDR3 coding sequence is TGCAGCGTTTGCGAGCGGGGGGTCTCCTACAATGAGCAGTTCTTC.

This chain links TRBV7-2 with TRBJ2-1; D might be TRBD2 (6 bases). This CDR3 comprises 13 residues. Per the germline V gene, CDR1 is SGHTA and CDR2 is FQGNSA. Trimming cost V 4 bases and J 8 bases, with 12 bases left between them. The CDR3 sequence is CASSYGTLDEQFF. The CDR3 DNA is TGTGCCAGCAGCTACGGGACTCTGGATGAGCAGTTCTTC. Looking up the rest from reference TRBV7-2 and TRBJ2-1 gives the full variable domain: GAGVSQSPSNKVTEKGKDVELRCDPISGHTALYWYRQSLGQGLEFLIYFQGNSAPDKSGLPSDRFSAERTGGSVSTLTIQRTQQEDSAVYLCASSYGTLDEQFFGPGTRLTVL.

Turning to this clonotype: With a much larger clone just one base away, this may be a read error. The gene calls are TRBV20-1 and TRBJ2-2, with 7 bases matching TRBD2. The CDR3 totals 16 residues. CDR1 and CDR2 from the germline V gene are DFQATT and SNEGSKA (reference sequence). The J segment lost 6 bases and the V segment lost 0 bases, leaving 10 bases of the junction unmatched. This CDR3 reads CSARDSTSWDSGELFF. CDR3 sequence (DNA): TGCAGTGCTAGAGATTCGACTAGCTGGGATTCCGGGGAGCTGTTTTTT.

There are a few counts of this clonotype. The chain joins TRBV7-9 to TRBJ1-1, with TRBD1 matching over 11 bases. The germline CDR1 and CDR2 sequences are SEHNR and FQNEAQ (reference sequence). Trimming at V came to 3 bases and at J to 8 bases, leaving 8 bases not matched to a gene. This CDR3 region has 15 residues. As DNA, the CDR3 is TGTGCCAGCAGCTTGCGGACAGGGGGCGTAGAGGAAGCTTTCTTT. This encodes CASSLRTGGVEEAFF.

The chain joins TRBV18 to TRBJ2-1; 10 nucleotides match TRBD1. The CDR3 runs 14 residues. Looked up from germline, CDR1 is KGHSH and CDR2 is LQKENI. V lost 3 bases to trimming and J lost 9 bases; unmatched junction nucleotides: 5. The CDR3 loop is CASSPGQGTGEQFF. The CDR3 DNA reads TGTGCCAGCTCACCGGGACAGGGGACGGGTGAGCAGTTCTTC.

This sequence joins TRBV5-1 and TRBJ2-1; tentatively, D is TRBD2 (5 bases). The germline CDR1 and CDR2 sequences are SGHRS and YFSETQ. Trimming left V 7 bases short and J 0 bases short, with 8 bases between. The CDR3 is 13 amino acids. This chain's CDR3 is CASGEYSYNEQFF. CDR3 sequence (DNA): TGCGCCAGCGGGGAGTACTCCTACAATGAGCAGTTCTTC.

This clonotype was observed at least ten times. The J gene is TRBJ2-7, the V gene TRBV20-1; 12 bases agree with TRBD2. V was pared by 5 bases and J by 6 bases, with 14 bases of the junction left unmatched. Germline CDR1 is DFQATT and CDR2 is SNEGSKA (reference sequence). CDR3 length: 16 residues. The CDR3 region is CSASGTSGWRSSEQYF. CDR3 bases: TGCAGTGCTTCCGGGACTAGCGGGTGGCGGTCAAGCGAGCAGTACTTC.

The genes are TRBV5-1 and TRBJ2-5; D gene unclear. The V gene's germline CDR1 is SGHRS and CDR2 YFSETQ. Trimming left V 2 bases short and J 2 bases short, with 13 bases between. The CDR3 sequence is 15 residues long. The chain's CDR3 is CASSLPSGRQETQYF. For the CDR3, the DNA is TGCGCCAGCAGCTTACCGTCGGGTAGGCAAGAGACCCAGTACTTC.

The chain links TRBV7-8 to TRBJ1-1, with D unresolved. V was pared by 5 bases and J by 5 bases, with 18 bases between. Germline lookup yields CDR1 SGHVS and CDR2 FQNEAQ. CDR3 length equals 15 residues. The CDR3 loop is CASSPRLGLGTEAFF. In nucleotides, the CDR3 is TGTGCCAGCAGCCCCCGTCTGGGTTTGGGGACTGAAGCTTTCTTT.

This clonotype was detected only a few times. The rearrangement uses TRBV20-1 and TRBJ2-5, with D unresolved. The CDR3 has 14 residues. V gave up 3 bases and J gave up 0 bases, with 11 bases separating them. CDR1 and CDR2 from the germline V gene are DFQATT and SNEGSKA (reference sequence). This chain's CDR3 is CSASARPDQETQYF. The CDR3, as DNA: TGCAGTGCTAGTGCCCGACCGGACCAAGAGACCCAGTACTTC.

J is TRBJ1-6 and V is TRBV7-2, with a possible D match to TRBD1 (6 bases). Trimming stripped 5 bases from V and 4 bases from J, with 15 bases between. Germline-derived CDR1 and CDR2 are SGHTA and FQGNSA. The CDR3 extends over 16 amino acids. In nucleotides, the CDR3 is TGTGCCAGCAGCCCTAGGACAGTCGCATATAATTCACCCCTCCACTTT. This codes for CASSPRTVAYNSPLHF. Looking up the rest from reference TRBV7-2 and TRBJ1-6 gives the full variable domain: GAGVSQSPSNKVTEKGKDVELRCDPISGHTALYWYRQSLGQGLEFLIYFQGNSAPDKSGLPSDRFSAERTGGSVSTLTIQRTQQEDSAVYLCASSPRTVAYNSPLHFGNGTRLTVT.

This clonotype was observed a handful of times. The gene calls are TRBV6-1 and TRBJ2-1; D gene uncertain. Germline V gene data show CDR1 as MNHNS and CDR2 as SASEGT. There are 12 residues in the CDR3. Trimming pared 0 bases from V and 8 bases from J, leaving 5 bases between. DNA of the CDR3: TGTGCCAGCAGTGAAGCGCTCCATGAGCAGTTCTTC. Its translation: CASSEALHEQFF.

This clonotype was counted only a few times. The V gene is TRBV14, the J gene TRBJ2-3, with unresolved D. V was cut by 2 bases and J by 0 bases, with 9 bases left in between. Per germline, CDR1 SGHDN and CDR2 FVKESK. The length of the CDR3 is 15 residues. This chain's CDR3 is CASSQNGFSTDTQYF. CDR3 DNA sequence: TGTGCCAGCAGCCAAAATGGGTTTAGCACAGATACGCAGTATTTT.

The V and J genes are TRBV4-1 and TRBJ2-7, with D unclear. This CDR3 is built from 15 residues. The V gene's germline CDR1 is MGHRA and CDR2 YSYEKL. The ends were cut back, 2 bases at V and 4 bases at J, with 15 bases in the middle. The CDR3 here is CASSQFSGSGYEQYF. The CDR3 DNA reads TGCGCCAGCAGCCAATTTTCAGGCTCGGGTTACGAGCAGTACTTC.

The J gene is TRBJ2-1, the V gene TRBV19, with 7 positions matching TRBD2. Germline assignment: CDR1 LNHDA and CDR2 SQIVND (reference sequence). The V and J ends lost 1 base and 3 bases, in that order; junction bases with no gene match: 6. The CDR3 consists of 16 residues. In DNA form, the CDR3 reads TGTGCCAGTAGTATAGGAGGGCTAGCGGACTACAATGAGCAGTTCTTC. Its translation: CASSIGGLADYNEQFF.

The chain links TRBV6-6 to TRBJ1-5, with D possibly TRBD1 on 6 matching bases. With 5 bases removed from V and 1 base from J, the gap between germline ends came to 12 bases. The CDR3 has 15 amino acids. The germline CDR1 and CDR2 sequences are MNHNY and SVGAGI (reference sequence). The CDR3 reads CASSRTGLSNQPQHF. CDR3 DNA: TGTGCCAGCAGTCGTACAGGGTTGAGCAATCAGCCCCAGCATTTT.

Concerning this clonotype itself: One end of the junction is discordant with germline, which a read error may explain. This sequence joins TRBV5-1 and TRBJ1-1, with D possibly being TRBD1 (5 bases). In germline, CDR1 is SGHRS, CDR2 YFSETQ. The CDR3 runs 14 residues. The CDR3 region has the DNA TGCGCCAGCACCCTCTCGGGGGTGAACACTGACGCTTTCTTT. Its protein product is CASTLSGVNTDAFF.

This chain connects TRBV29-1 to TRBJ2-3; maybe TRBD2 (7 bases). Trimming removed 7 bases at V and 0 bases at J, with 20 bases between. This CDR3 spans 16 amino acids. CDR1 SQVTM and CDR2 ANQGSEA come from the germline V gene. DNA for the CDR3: TGCAGCGCCACCGCGAAGGCGGGGGCTAGCACAGATACGCAGTATTTT. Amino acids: CSATAKAGASTDTQYF.

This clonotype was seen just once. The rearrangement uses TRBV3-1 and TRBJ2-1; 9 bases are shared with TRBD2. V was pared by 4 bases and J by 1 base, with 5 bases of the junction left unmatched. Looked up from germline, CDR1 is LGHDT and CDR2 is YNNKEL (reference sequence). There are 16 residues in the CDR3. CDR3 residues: CASSRGSGGSYNEQFF. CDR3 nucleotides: TGTGCCAGCAGCCGGGGTAGCGGGGGTTCCTACAATGAGCAGTTCTTC.

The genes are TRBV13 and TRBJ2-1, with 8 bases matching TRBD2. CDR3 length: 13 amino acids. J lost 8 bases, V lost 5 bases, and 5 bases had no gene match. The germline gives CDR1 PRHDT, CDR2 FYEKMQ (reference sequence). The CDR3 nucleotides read TGTGCCAGCAGCCTTCGCGGGGGGCATGAGCAGTTCTTC. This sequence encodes CASSLRGGHEQFF.